This T cell receptor (beta chain) was observed in a study of blood T cell repertoires in COVID-19. Study context: Samples came from the United States, Italy and Spain, spanning acute and convalescent COVID-19. T cells, B-cell-depleted T cells, or PBMCs supplied cDNA or gDNA.

Authors' processing steps: Amplification with reference gene primers provided the estimates of nucleated cell counts. Measured with immunoSEQ multiplex PCR; TCRdb has only the in-frame clones, and not every one. That table supplies the V and J calls and clone size; D and trimming were determined from the DNA. There are approximately 37,000 clones in the sample; roughly nine tenths occur only once, and around a fifth lies in the top ten. Trimming cost V 5 bases and J 7 bases; bases outside gene matches: 5. This CDR3 is 15 amino acids long. Germline loops: CDR1 SGHAT, CDR2 FQNNGV. The specimen was peripheral blood. The rearrangement links TRBV11-2 to TRBJ2-1; 13 bases are a match to TRBD2. The sequence was collected from a middle-aged man in a cohort sampled during active COVID-19. In DNA form, the CDR3 reads TGTGCCAGCAGCAAAACTAGCGGGGGGGCAAATGAGCAGTTCTTC. Its translation: CASSKTSGGANEQFF.